The 2 T cell receptor beta chains below come from one sample, sequenced in a study of tumor-infiltrating lymphocytes in primary liver carcinoma. RNA isolated from unsorted whole blood supplied the blood RNA, with germline DNA also extracted. Starting material of around 490 ng total RNA yielded TCR beta cDNA via a constant-region primer. Each TCR beta library was derived from three nested multiplex PCR rounds that employed slightly modified ARM-PCR. The first two PCR rounds, around 10 cycles each, used TRBV1-TRBV30 forward primers and a C-beta reverse primer. TCRdb re-called the multiplex PCR reads through MiXCR, storing one row per CDR3 protein. This sample has 150,000 to 200,000 distinct CDR3 sequences, with less than 70% found just once. Material for sequencing was peripheral blood. The receptors here all came from a woman aged 60 to 75 with primary liver carcinoma and hepatitis B virus infection.

In the case of this clonotype: A much larger clone differs by one base, so this may be a read error. This chain joins TRBV14 and TRBJ2-2; D possibly corresponds to TRBD2 (5 bases). This CDR3 has 14 residues. CDR1 and CDR2 from the germline V gene are SGHDN and FVKESK. CDR3 sequence: CASGQAVVSGELFF. CDR3 DNA: TGTGCCAGCGGCCAAGCGGTGGTTTCCGGGGAGCTGTTTTTT.

With respect to this clonotype: Being one base from a much bigger clone, this may be a read error. V and J are TRBV29-1 and TRBJ2-1; the D gene is possibly TRBD2 (6 bases). Per the germline V gene, CDR1 is SQVTM and CDR2 is ANQGSEA. The CDR3 is 15 residues long. As DNA, the CDR3 is TGCAGCGCCCCCCCCGATAGCGGATCCTACAATGAGCGGTTCTTC. Amino acid sequence: CSAPPDSGSYNERFF.